Listed below are T cell receptor beta chains from one sample, sequenced in a study of blood T cell repertoires in COVID-19. The assay was immunoSEQ multiplex PCR, and TCRdb's table has in-frame clones only and misses some. The sample comprises a few hundred thousand clones, about four fifths of which are singletons, and 1.5% rests with the top ten. Material: peripheral blood. Source of these receptors: a woman aged 40-49 years who had recovered from COVID-19. The CDR3 runs from the conserved cysteine through the conserved F or W. Not every row has a clone size; where given, it reads once, few, many or a size class.

TRBJ1-1 . TRBV18 CASSPRDSSLNTEAFF
TRBJ1-2 . TRBV6-5 CASSLRQGMDGYTF
TRBJ1-3 . TRBV29-1 CSVEPDSSGNTIYF
TRBJ1-1 . TRBV30 CAWSEEQGRNTEAFF
TRBJ2-5 . TRBV29-1 CSVGPAGNQETQYF
TRBJ1-3 . TRBV28 CASSRDAGNTIYF
TRBJ1-2 . TRBV27 CASSTTGTGKVANYGYTF
TRBJ2-7 . TRBV28 CASSPPQYEQYF
TRBJ2-7 . TRBV27 CASSFGTTYEQYF
TRBJ2-1 . TRBV15 CATNSPSSYNEQFF
TRBJ1-6 . TRBV5-1 CASSSPETGLDSPLHF
TRBJ1-1 . TRBV25-1 CASSTQGGEAFF
TRBJ1-1 once TRBV5-4 CASSLAQGQAFF
TRBJ1-5 few TRBV30 CAWNAGQAHQPQHF
TRBJ1-6 . TRBV3-1/TRBV3-2 CASSQGALTAYSPLHF
TRBJ1-3 . TRBV9 CASSVEEAGFHTIYF
TRBJ1-2 . TRBV5-4 CASSREGQGGGYTF
TRBJ2-1 once TRBV11-3 CASSHRGQSSYNEQFF
TRBJ1-1 . TRBV10-1 CASSLPGGTEAFF
TRBJ2-2 . TRBV10-3 CAISRIADANTGELFF
TRBJ1-4 . TRBV18 CASSPRDQALNEKLFF
TRBJ2-1 . TRBV11-2 CASKRWGGYNEQFF
TRBJ1-2 . TRBV2 CASSNRRTGEGYTF
TRBJ1-4 . TRBV6-2/TRBV6-3 CASSYPNNPGHGNEKLFF
TRBJ1-1 . TRBV6-6 CASSYPQGADTEAFF
TRBJ1-3 . TRBV5-5 CASSLEEPRAGNTIYF
TRBJ1-5 few TRBV19 CASSTLGQGVNQPQHF
TRBJ1-6 . TRBV3-1/TRBV3-2 CASSPTGGAGSPLHF
TRBJ2-7 . TRBV18 CASSLSPGQGAEGEQYF
TRBJ1-3 . TRBV9 CASSATGYSGNTIYF
TRBJ1-5 . TRBV28 CASRAYRVGLSNQPQHF
TRBJ1-1 . TRBV7-3 CASSLIPTVGTEAFF
TRBJ2-5 . TRBV19 CASSLRTSGVETQYF
TRBJ2-7 . TRBV19 CASSIGAGAVYEQYF
TRBJ2-5 . TRBV11-3 CASSLMTGTWETQYF
TRBJ1-4 . TRBV6-1 CASTEHQGRPNEKLFF
TRBJ1-2 . TRBV19 CASCPGGAGDYGYTF
TRBJ2-5 . TRBV11-3 CASSFITSGGEETQYF
TRBJ2-7 . TRBV7-2 CASSPPGFYEQYF
TRBJ2-3 . TRBV28 CASSLPGTSGGTQYF